This note documents a single T cell receptor (beta chain) sequence. Its antigen is unidentified. V lost 1 base and J lost 9; bases outside the gene matches: 9. There are 14 residues in the CDR3. TCRdb re-called the 5' RACE reads through MiXCR, storing one row per CDR3 protein. The repertoire holds roughly 69,000 distinct CDR3 sequences, 20% to 25% seen once, with 2.5% to 3% in the top ten. Study findings and constraints: Tumor Treg TCRs overlapped most with tumor naive CD4+ cells. Tumor memory CD4+ T cell TCR gene usage clustered with blood and lymph node memory CD4+ cells and lymph node naive CD4+ cells.

The sequenced sample was memory CD4+ T cells sorted from a lymph node. Specified subset: memory CD4+ T cells, CD4+CD45RO+CD25-. The gene calls are TRBV12-3 or TRBV12-4 and TRBJ2-7, with TRBD2 identical over 7 bases. The TCR sequence derives from a female donor with breast cancer. This CDR3 reads CASSLGGRAVRQYF. The CDR3 DNA is TGTGCCAGCAGTTTAGGGGGGAGGGCCGTGAGGCAGTACTTC.